A single sample is the source of the 24 T cell receptor beta chains below, sequenced in a study of T cells after yellow fever vaccination (dated by TCRdb to the late 2010s). Library preparation employed 5' RACE. Sequenced using an Illumina HiSeq 2500. The raw public data were reprocessed by TCRdb itself: fastp quality trimming at Q25, MiXCR clonotype calling, in-frame beta chains only. Each CDR3 protein gets just one entry, which takes the most common genes and DNA from the rows behind it. For this sample there are 360,000 or so distinct CDR3 sequences; 11% appear just once. About 17% of the sample goes to the ten largest clones. Explained via the paper, the treatment or condition label denotes: live attenuated yellow fever vaccine strain. Here the sequenced sample was PBMCs, taken on the day of the first yellow fever vaccination. Receptor source: a man aged 18 to 35 who received the YFV17D yellow fever vaccine.

The chain combines TRBV27 with TRBJ1-6, with D unresolved. This CDR3 comprises 14 residues. The germline CDR1 and CDR2 sequences are MNHEY and SMNVEV (reference sequence). Trimming took off 2 bases at V and 8 bases at J, with 10 bases between the two ends. In DNA form, the CDR3 reads TGTGCCAGCAGTTTAGGGATGTGGGATTCACCCCTCCACTTT. Protein product: CASSLGMWDSPLHF.

CDR3 region: CASSPTGGRIYEQYF. The CDR3 nucleotides are TGTGCCAGCAGTCCAACAGGGGGGCGAATCTACGAGCAGTACTTC. V and J are TRBV5-4 and TRBJ2-7, with 8 nucleotides matching TRBD1. The CDR3 consists of 15 residues. CDR1 and CDR2 (germline): SGHNT, YYREEE (reference sequence). The J segment lost 3 bases and the V segment lost 5 bases, leaving 10 bases of the junction unmatched.

J is TRBJ1-1 and V is TRBV6-5; D possibly corresponds to TRBD1 (6 bases). V gave up 2 bases and J gave up 0 bases, with 10 bases separating them. The CDR3 consists of 15 residues. Germline CDR1 and CDR2: MNHEY and SVGAGI. The CDR3 loop reads CASSYGGSMNTEAFF. Here the CDR3 DNA reads TGTGCCAGCAGTTACGGGGGCTCCATGAACACTGAAGCTTTCTTT.

This clonotype was recorded at least ten times. The chain has TRBV4-3 and TRBJ1-1, with unresolved D. The CDR3 extends over 13 amino acids. Germline CDR1 reads LGHNA; CDR2 reads YSLEER. The V gene lost 0 bases and the J gene lost 11 bases, with 13 bases spanning the gap. CDR3 residues: CASSQDNGIIAFF. Written as DNA, the CDR3 is TGCGCCAGCAGCCAAGATAACGGGATTATTGCTTTCTTT.

This clonotype was counted between two and nine times. Here the CDR3 reads CASSLRGLDTQYF. In DNA form, the CDR3 reads TGTGCCAGCAGTTTAAGGGGGCTTGATACGCAGTATTTT. V usage is TRBV27 and J usage is TRBJ2-3, with 7 bases aligning to TRBD1. V trimming: 2 bases; J trimming: 6 bases; junction bases outside the gene matches: 2. CDR1 is MNHEY, CDR2 SMNVEV, per germline (reference sequence). CDR3 length: 13 residues.

This sequence joins TRBV7-6 and TRBJ1-1; D is possibly TRBD1 (6 bases). In germline, CDR1 is SGHVS, CDR2 FNYEAQ. V lost 0 bases and J lost 4, with 15 bases in between. The CDR3 has 16 amino acids. The CDR3 loop is CASSLAPGASVTEAFF. The CDR3 DNA reads as TGTGCCAGCAGCTTAGCTCCGGGGGCTTCAGTCACTGAAGCTTTCTTT.

This rearrangement joins TRBV12-3 or TRBV12-4 to TRBJ2-5; D is unclear. Trimming left V 7 bases short and J 1 base short, with 16 bases between. The CDR3 has 15 amino acids. CDR3 sequence: CASTPSLWVQETQYF. The CDR3, as DNA: TGTGCCAGCACCCCCTCTCTTTGGGTCCAAGAGACCCAGTACTTC.

Only one count was recorded for this clonotype. V gene TRBV20-1 combines with J gene TRBJ2-5; TRBD2 aligns across 11 bases. Germline V lookup: CDR1 DFQATT, CDR2 SNEGSKA (reference sequence). The CDR3 has 15 amino acids. Trimming cost V 2 bases and J 1 base; bases outside gene matches: 3. For the CDR3, the DNA is TGCAGTGCTAGAAGACTAGCGGGGACCCAAGAGACCCAGTACTTC. Translation: CSARRLAGTQETQYF.

This clonotype showed up many times. The chain joins TRBV5-5 to TRBJ2-5; D is perhaps TRBD1 (5 bases). This CDR3 spans 15 amino acids. V lost 2 bases and J lost 1, with 12 bases in between. Germline V gene data show CDR1 as SGHKS and CDR2 as YYEKEE (reference sequence). The CDR3 loop reads CASSFRRTLQETQYF. The CDR3 nucleotides are TGTGCCAGCAGCTTCCGTCGGACACTCCAAGAGACCCAGTACTTC.

J is TRBJ1-2 and V is TRBV7-2; no firm D call. CDR3 length: 13 amino acids. The V end was cut by 1 base, the J end by 0 bases, with 3 bases between. Germline CDR1 is SGHTA and CDR2 is FQGNSA. CDR3 amino acids: CASSLDANYGYTF. The CDR3 coding sequence is TGTGCCAGCAGCTTAGACGCTAACTATGGCTACACCTTC. Combining the CDR3 with reference TRBV7-2 and TRBJ1-2 gives the whole variable domain GAGVSQSPSNKVTEKGKDVELRCDPISGHTALYWYRQSLGQGLEFLIYFQGNSAPDKSGLPSDRFSAERTGGSVSTLTIQRTQQEDSAVYLCASSLDANYGYTFGSGTRLTVV.

This chain connects TRBV13 to TRBJ1-2; D perhaps matches TRBD1 (6 bases). This CDR3 is built from 14 residues. Germline CDR1 PRHDT, CDR2 FYEKMQ (reference sequence). V dropped 3 bases and J dropped 7 bases, with 15 bases sitting between them. Written as DNA, the CDR3 is TGTGCCAGCAGCTTGGCCTCAGGGGCGGGTGGCTACACCTTC. Amino acid sequence: CASSLASGAGGYTF. The full variable domain, completed using reference TRBV13 and TRBJ1-2, is AAGVIQSPRHLIKEKRETATLKCYPIPRHDTVYWYQQGPGQDPQFLISFYEKMQSDKGSIPDRFSAQQFSDYHSELNMSSLELGDSALYFCASSLASGAGGYTFGSGTRLTVV.

This clonotype showed up many times. The rearrangement uses TRBV6-1 and TRBJ1-2; D may be TRBD1 (6 bases). V shed 6 bases and J shed 6 bases, with 14 bases lying between them. CDR1 and CDR2 (germline): MNHNS, SASEGT. The CDR3 extends over 13 amino acids. The chain's CDR3 is CASRESGGHGYTF. CDR3 nucleotide sequence: TGTGCCAGCAGAGAATCGGGGGGGCATGGCTACACCTTC.

The rearrangement joins TRBV6-1 to TRBJ1-2; D gene uncertain. Looked up from germline, CDR1 is MNHNS and CDR2 is SASEGT. There are 14 residues in the CDR3. V lost 4 bases and J lost 0, with 9 bases in between. DNA of the CDR3: TGTGCCAGCAGTGCCAGGATAGCTAACTATGGCTACACCTTC. It codes for CASSARIANYGYTF.

This clonotype was seen a few times. V is TRBV19 and J is TRBJ2-7; D remains ambiguous. The germline V gene has CDR1 LNHDA and CDR2 SQIVND (reference sequence). The CDR3 consists of 16 residues. The V and J ends lost 1 base and 5 bases respectively, with 18 bases between them. The CDR3 DNA sequence: TGTGCCAGTAGTATAGGAGAATTCAGGTCGCGGAACGAGCAGTACTTC. This sequence encodes CASSIGEFRSRNEQYF.

This clonotype turned up a few times. The chain has TRBV2 and TRBJ1-6; D is unclear. This CDR3 spans 14 amino acids. V lost 2 bases and J 9 bases, leaving 11 bases between the germline ends. CDR1 is SNHLY, CDR2 FYNNEI, per germline. The CDR3 here is CASSEIRSGSPLHF. The CDR3 DNA is TGTGCCAGCAGTGAAATTCGTTCGGGTTCACCCCTCCACTTT. The full variable domain, rest sourced from reference TRBV2 and TRBJ1-6, is EPEVTQTPSHQVTQMGQEVILRCVPISNHLYFYWYRQILGQKVEFLVSFYNNEISEKSEIFDDQFSVERPDGSNFTLKIRSTKLEDSAMYFCASSEIRSGSPLHFGNGTRLTVT.

The chain links TRBV18 to TRBJ2-1, with TRBD1 matching over 9 bases. CDR3 size: 13 residues. Per germline, CDR1 KGHSH and CDR2 LQKENI. Trimming removed 6 bases from V and 7 bases from J; junction bases left unmatched: 4. The CDR3 nucleotides are TGTGCCAGCTCGGGACAGGGCTGGAATGAGCAGTTCTTC. Translating it yields CASSGQGWNEQFF.

This clonotype was seen only a few times. V gene TRBV4-3 combines with J gene TRBJ1-1; TRBD1 might be the D (6 bases). Trimming took off 4 bases at V and 3 bases at J, with 15 bases between the two ends. The CDR3 consists of 15 residues. CDR1 LGHNA and CDR2 YSLEER come from the germline V gene. The CDR3 sequence: CASSLRTGMYTEAFF. The CDR3 DNA sequence: TGCGCCAGCAGCCTCCGAACAGGGATGTACACTGAAGCTTTCTTT.

V gene TRBV20-1 combines with J gene TRBJ2-1; 9 bases align to TRBD1. The CDR3 sequence is 14 residues long. The trim removed 6 bases at V and 7 bases at J, leaving 10 bases unmatched. CDR1 is DFQATT and CDR2 is SNEGSKA in the germline V gene (reference sequence). DNA for the CDR3: TGCAGTGCCCTAGGGGACAGGGCCCAAAATGAGCAGTTCTTC. As protein: CSALGDRAQNEQFF.

This clonotype has a count of ten or more. The chain recombines TRBV18 with TRBJ1-2, with 10 bases aligning to TRBD1. Trimming cost V 1 base and J 4 bases; bases outside gene matches: 0. Per the germline V gene, CDR1 is KGHSH and CDR2 is LQKENI. This CDR3 has 14 amino acids. The CDR3: CASSPRTGGYGYTF. The DNA for the CDR3 is TGTGCCAGCTCACCACGGACAGGGGGCTATGGCTACACCTTC.

This clonotype was picked up a small number of times. This sequence joins TRBV7-3 and TRBJ2-7; no definite D call. CDR3 length: 17 amino acids. V was pared by 0 bases and J by 0 bases, with 15 bases between. Germline CDR1 and CDR2: SGHTA and FQGTGA. The DNA for the CDR3 is TGTGCCAGCAGCTTAACCGGGCCCCCCTTAAGCTCCTACGAGCAGTACTTC. The encoded protein is CASSLTGPPLSSYEQYF.

This clonotype turned up a few times. The V and J genes are TRBV10-3 and TRBJ2-7, with D tentatively TRBD1 or TRBD2 (7 bases each). Germline V gene data show CDR1 as ENHRY and CDR2 as SYGVKD. Deletions cut 3 bases from V and 0 bases from J, with 12 bases between. The length of the CDR3 is 15 residues. CDR3 nucleotide sequence: TGTGCCATCAGTGAACCCAGGGGGGGCTCCTACGAGCAGTACTTC. It yields the protein CAISEPRGGSYEQYF.

This clonotype appeared a few times. This rearrangement joins TRBV12-3 or TRBV12-4 to TRBJ2-3, with 8 bases that match TRBD2. This CDR3 has 16 amino acids. J gave up 1 base and V 4 bases, and 7 bases lay outside the gene matches. The DNA of the CDR3 is TGTGCCAGCAGTTCGCCACGGGGGGGAGGCACAGATACGCAGTATTTT. Its protein is CASSSPRGGGTDTQYF.

The chain couples TRBV21-1 to TRBJ1-1; TRBD1 is the table's D call and was not checked against the DNA. TRBV21-1 is tagged as a pseudogene. The CDR3 sequence is 15 residues long. The CDR3 nucleotides are TGTGCCAGCAGCCTACGGACAGGGGAGTACACTGAAGCTTTCTTT. This encodes CASSLRTGEYTEAFF.

V gene TRBV7-2 combines with J gene TRBJ2-3, with 8 bases lining up with TRBD2. After removal of 3 bases from V and 5 bases from J, the junction contained 10 bases not matched to a gene. Per the germline V gene, CDR1 is SGHTA and CDR2 is FQGNSA. The CDR3 consists of 16 residues. The CDR3, as DNA: TGTGCCAGCAGCTTGGGCCCCGGGACTAGTGGAGATACGCAGTATTTT. Its translation: CASSLGPGTSGDTQYF.